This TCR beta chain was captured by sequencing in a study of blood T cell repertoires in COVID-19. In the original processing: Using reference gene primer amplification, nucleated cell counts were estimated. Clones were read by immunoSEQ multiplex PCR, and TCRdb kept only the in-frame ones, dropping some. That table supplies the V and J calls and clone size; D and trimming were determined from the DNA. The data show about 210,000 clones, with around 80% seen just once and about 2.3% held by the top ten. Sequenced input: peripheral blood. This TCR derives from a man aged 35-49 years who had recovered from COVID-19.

DNA for the CDR3: TGCGCCAGCAGCCAAGATTTCGGCTCTGGAAACACCATATATTTT. The encoded protein is CASSQDFGSGNTIYF. V and J are TRBV4-3 and TRBJ1-3; no clear D gene. Germline V gene data show CDR1 as LGHNA and CDR2 as YSLEER. V was clipped by 0 bases and J by 0 bases, with 6 bases between them. The CDR3 covers 15 residues.